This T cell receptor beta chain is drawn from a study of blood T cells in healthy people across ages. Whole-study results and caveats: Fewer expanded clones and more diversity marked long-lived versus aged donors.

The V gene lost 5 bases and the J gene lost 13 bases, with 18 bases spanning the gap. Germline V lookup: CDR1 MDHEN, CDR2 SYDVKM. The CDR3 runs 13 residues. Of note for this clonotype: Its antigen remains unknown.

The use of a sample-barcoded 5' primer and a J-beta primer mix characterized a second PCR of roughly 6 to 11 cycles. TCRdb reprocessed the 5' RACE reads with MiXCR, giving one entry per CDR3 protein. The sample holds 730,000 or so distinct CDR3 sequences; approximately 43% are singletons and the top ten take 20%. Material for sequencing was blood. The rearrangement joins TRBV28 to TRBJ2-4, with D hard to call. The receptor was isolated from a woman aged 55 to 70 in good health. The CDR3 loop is CASSVLRINEQYF. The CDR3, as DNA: TGTGCCAGCAGTGTACTGAGGATCAATGAGCAGTACTTC. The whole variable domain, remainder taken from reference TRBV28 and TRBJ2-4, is DVKVTQSSRYLVKRTGEKVFLECVQDMDHENMFWYRQDPGLGLRLIYFSYDVKMKEKGDIPEGYSVSREKKERFSLILESASTNQTSMYLCASSVLRINEQYFGAGTRLSVL.